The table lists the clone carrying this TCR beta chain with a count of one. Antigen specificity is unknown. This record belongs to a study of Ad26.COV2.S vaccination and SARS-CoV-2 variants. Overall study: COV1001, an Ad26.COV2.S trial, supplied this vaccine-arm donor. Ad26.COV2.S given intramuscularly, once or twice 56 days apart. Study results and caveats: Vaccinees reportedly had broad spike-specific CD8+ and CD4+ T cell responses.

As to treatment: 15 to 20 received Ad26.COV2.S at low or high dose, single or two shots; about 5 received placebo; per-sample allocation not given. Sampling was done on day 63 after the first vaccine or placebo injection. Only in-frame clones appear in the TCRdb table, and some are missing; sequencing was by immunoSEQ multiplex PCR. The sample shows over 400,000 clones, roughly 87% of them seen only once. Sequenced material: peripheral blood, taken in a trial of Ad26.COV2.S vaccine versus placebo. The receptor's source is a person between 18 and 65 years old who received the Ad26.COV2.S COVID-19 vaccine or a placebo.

The CDR3 DNA reads as TGTGCCAGCAGTTCGCCGCGGGTTTACACTGAAGCTTTCTTT. Encoded protein: CASSSPRVYTEAFF. The V call is TRBV28, the J call TRBJ1-1; D unclear. The V end was cut by 4 bases, the J end by 3 bases, with 12 bases between. CDR1 and CDR2 (germline): MDHEN, SYDVKM. CDR3 length: 14 amino acids.